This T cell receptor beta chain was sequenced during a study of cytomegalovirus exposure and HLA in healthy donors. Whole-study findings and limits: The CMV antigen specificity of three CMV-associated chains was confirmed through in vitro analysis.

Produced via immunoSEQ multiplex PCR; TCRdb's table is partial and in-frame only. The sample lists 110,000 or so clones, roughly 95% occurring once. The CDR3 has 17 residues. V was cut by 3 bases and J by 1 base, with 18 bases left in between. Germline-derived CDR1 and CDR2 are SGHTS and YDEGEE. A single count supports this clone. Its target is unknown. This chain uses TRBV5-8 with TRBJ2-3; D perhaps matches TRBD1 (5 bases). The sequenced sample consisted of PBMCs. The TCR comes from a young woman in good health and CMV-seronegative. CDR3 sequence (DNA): TGTGCCAGCAGCTCCGGATGGGGCCTCGACGGCACAGATACGCAGTATTTT. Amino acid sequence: CASSSGWGLDGTDTQYF.